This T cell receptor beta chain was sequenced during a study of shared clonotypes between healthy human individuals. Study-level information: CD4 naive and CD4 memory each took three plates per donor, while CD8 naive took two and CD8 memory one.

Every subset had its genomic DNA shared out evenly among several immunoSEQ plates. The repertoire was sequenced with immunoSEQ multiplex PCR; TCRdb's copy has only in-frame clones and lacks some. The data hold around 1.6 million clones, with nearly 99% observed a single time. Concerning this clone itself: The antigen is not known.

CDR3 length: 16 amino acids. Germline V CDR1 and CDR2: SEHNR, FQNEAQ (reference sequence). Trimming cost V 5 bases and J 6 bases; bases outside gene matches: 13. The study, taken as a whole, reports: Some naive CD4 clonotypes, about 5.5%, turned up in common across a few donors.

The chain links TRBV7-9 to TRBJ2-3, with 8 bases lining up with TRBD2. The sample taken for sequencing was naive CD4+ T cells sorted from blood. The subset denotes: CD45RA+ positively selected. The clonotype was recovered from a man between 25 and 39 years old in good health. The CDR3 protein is CASSPPEGLAGDTQYF. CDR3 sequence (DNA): TGTGCCAGCAGCCCACCCGAGGGCCTAGCGGGTGATACGCAGTATTTT.